This T cell receptor (beta chain) was profiled in a study of Graves' ophthalmopathy and Graves' hyperthyroidism. On the study more broadly: Sampling took place at initial diagnosis, with peripheral blood obtained before any treatment. Whole-study results and caveats: Blood shared most expanded thyroid clonotypes above 0.001 frequency. Classification of ophthalmopathy versus stable hyperthyroidism by a 13-signature model yielded around 88% sensitivity and about 83% specificity.

CDR1 is MDHEN and CDR2 is SYDVKM in the germline V gene. This CDR3 contains 14 residues. V lost 6 bases and J lost 1, with 12 bases in between. RNA transcripts served as template for amplifying TCR beta CDR3 sequences. The workflow started with a first-round RT-PCR run with HTBI primers and then moved on to a second-round multiplex PCR. TCRdb re-analysed the multiplex PCR reads in MiXCR, keeping a single row per CDR3 protein. The sample has under 200,000 distinct CDR3 sequences; less than 45% are singletons. This clonotype has just a few counts. Its antigen remains unidentified. The chain carries TRBV28 and TRBJ1-1, with no clear D. This receptor was identified in a woman in her forties with Graves' ophthalmopathy. Material for sequencing was peripheral blood. DNA for the CDR3: TGTGCCAGCAGAATATTGAACCGGAACACTGAAGCTTTCTTT. It translates to CASRILNRNTEAFF. Variable domain in full (rest from reference TRBV28 and TRBJ1-1): DVKVTQSSRYLVKRTGEKVFLECVQDMDHENMFWYRQDPGLGLRLIYFSYDVKMKEKGDIPEGYSVSREKKERFSLILESASTNQTSMYLCASRILNRNTEAFFGQGTRLTVV.